This TCR beta chain comes out of a study of beta chain features in type 1 diabetes. Study overall: Sorted cells from all samples, numbering about 99,000,000, were examined. Study outcomes and limitations: Compared with healthy donors, patients appeared to share more similar naive, central memory and regulatory TCRB repertoires.

J was trimmed by 5 bases and V by 4 bases; bases with no gene match: 6. This CDR3 comprises 14 residues. The germline gives CDR1 MDHEN, CDR2 SYDVKM. Reverse transcription of all isolated RNA meant that expressed TCRB transcripts were sequenced. For naive, central memory and regulatory T cell samples, reads averaged around 3.8 million. Clones were read by immunoSEQ multiplex PCR, and TCRdb kept only the in-frame ones, dropping some. The table includes some 150,000 clones, around 10% detected once. Concerning this clone itself: No antigen is known for it.

This receptor was taken from a young man in good health. The genes are TRBV28 and TRBJ1-1; TRBD1 matches 8 bases. Sequenced: central memory CD4+ T cells from blood. CDR3 residues: CASSSGQGATEAFF. The CDR3 DNA sequence: TGTGCCAGCAGTTCAGGACAGGGAGCTACTGAAGCTTTCTTT.